This T cell receptor (beta chain) appears in the sequencing data of a study of Ad26.COV2.S vaccination and SARS-CoV-2 variants. Generated by immunoSEQ multiplex PCR, the TCRdb table keeps only in-frame clones and is missing some. The top ten clones hold approximately 1.7% of a sample with roughly 460,000 clones, 70% to 90% of them seen once. The CDR3 loop spans 14 amino acids. V was cut by 0 bases and J by 4 bases, with 9 bases left in between. CDR1 is LNHNV and CDR2 is YYDKDF in the germline V gene (reference sequence). The sample's treatment: over 15 received Ad26.COV2.S at low or high dose, single or two shots; about 5 received placebo; per-sample allocation not given. Samples analyzed were those drawn on day 63 after the first vaccine or placebo injection.

This specimen consisted of peripheral blood, obtained in a trial of Ad26.COV2.S vaccine versus placebo. The V and J genes are TRBV15 and TRBJ1-1; no firm D call. The TCR sequence derives from a person aged 18-65 years who received the Ad26.COV2.S COVID-19 vaccine or a placebo. The CDR3 coding sequence is TGTGCCACCAGCAGAGATCATAAGTCCACTGAAGCTTTCTTT. Translation: CATSRDHKSTEAFF. The variable domain in full, with the rest retrieved from reference TRBV15 and TRBJ1-1, is DAMVIQNPRYQVTQFGKPVTLSCSQTLNHNVMYWYQQKSSQAPKLLFHYYDKDFNNEADTPDNFQSRRPNTSFCFLDIRSPGLGDTAMYLCATSRDHKSTEAFFGQGTRLTVV.